The present TCR beta chain was sequenced within a study of cytomegalovirus exposure and HLA in healthy donors. After removal of 3 bases from V and 7 bases from J, the junction contained 8 bases not matched to a gene. The CDR3 spans 15 residues. Germline V CDR1 and CDR2: SGHDT, YYEEEE. Notes on this clone: Its matching antigen is unknown.

Overall study results and limits: Rare TCR sequences dominated, though some public TCRs recurred in many donors. CMV serostatus was the sole immune exposure data available.

The study ran its PCR with 60 Vbeta and 13 Jbeta primers. Assay used: immunoSEQ multiplex PCR; TCRdb lists only in-frame clones, some missing. The sample holds 100,000 to 150,000 clones, roughly three quarters seen once. The rearrangement joins TRBV5-6 to TRBJ1-4; 8 nucleotides align to TRBD1. The sample consisted of PBMCs. The origin of this receptor is a woman in her thirties or forties in good health and CMV-seronegative. CDR3 DNA: TGTGCCAGCAGCTCGCCGACAGGGGCGGGTGAAAAACTGTTTTTT. Translated: CASSSPTGAGEKLFF.